The clone carrying this T cell receptor beta chain was observed many times. Its antigen is undetermined. Just one base apart from a much larger clone, this may be a read error. The iRepertoire nested amplicon-rescue multiplex PCR amplified TCR alpha and beta CDR3s from RNA. Input was 100-400 ng of tissue mRNA or PBMC total RNA. MiXCR was run by TCRdb on the multiplex PCR reads, yielding one entry per CDR3 protein. This table holds tens of thousands of distinct CDR3 sequences, about 37% found once. This entry is derived from a study of glioma-infiltrating T cells. Notes on the study in general: Only very few CDR3 sequences appeared in both tissue and blood. Non-neoplastic patients had below-expected tissue-blood divergence, while all gliomas exceeded expectation.

This CDR3 has 14 amino acids. Germline-derived CDR1 and CDR2 are MNHEY and SVGEGT. Sequences were obtained from glioma tissue, nonneoplastic brain tissue, or PBMCs (not recorded which). The J gene is TRBJ2-2, the V gene TRBV6-2 or TRBV6-3; D might be TRBD1 or TRBD2, each matching 6 bases. The TCR originated in a human donor with low-grade glioma or glioblastoma, undergoing nonglioma brain surgery, or in good health (not recorded which). DNA of the CDR3: TGTGCCACTAAACAGACAGGCCACACCGGGGGGCTGTTTTTT. Its protein is CATKQTGHTGGLFF.